The 21 T cell receptor beta chains below all came from one sample that was sequenced in a study of blood T cells in healthy people across ages. A second PCR, run for about 7 to 11 cycles, used a sample-barcoded 5' primer plus a J-beta primer mix. Via MiXCR, TCRdb re-called the 5' RACE reads, giving one row per CDR3 protein. The sample lists 1.5 million to 2 million distinct CDR3 sequences, 28% occurring once. The sequenced material came from blood. All receptors derive from a woman between 25 and 40 years old in good health.

V and J are TRBV7-6 and TRBJ2-6; D is unresolved. The CDR3 runs 14 residues. The V gene's germline CDR1 is SGHVS and CDR2 FNYEAQ. With 5 bases removed from V and 2 bases from J, the gap between germline ends came to 7 bases. CDR3 nucleotide sequence: TGTGCCAGCAGCACCAGGACTGGGGCCAACGTCCTGACTTTC. This translates into CASSTRTGANVLTF. The variable domain in full, with the rest retrieved from reference TRBV7-6 and TRBJ2-6, is GAGVSQSPRYKVTKRGQDVALRCDPISGHVSLYWYRQALGQGPEFLTYFNYEAQQDKSGLPNDRFSAERPEGSISTLTIQRTEQRDSAMYRCASSTRTGANVLTFGAGSRLTVL.

The chain joins TRBV29-1 to TRBJ1-5, with 8 nucleotides matching TRBD1. The CDR3 loop spans 17 amino acids. Germline V gene sequence: CDR1 SQVTM, CDR2 ANQGSEA. The CDR3 sequence is CSDKPGQDGFSNQPQHF. For the CDR3, the DNA is TGCAGTGATAAACCGGGACAGGATGGTTTTAGCAATCAGCCCCAGCATTTT.

In this sample, this clonotype turned up a few times. This chain connects TRBV7-3 to TRBJ2-3, with TRBD2 matching over 12 bases. J gave up 14 bases and V 5 bases, and 11 bases lay outside the gene matches. The CDR3 is made up of 14 amino acids. Germline V gives CDR1 SGHTA, CDR2 FQGTGA. In DNA form, the CDR3 reads TGTGCCAGCAGCCAGGCTCTAGCGGGGGGGCTTCTGTATTTT. Residues: CASSQALAGGLLYF.

Ten or more counts support this clonotype. The chain carries TRBV28 and TRBJ2-1, with D possibly TRBD2 on 7 matching bases. Germline-derived CDR1 and CDR2 are MDHEN and SYDVKM. CDR3 length: 12 amino acids. V lost 8 bases to trimming and J lost 8 bases, with 13 bases between them. In nucleotides, the CDR3 is TGTGCCAGCGGGGGGGCACGTGATGAGCAGTTCTTC. This sequence encodes CASGGARDEQFF.

This clonotype has a count of ten or more. The chain uses TRBV7-9 and TRBJ1-2, with TRBD1 identical over 8 bases. J lost 6 bases, V lost 6 bases, and 6 bases had no gene match. This CDR3 has 13 residues. The germline CDR1 and CDR2 sequences are SEHNR and FQNEAQ (reference sequence). The CDR3 here is CASRSRTGHGYTF. The CDR3 nucleotides are TGTGCCAGCAGATCAAGGACAGGGCATGGCTACACCTTC.

Many counts were recorded for this clonotype. The chain uses TRBV6-5 and TRBJ2-7; D is ambiguous. Germline CDR1 and CDR2: MNHEY and SVGAGI. Trimming removed 4 bases from V and 6 bases from J, with 10 bases in between. The CDR3 is 12 amino acids. The CDR3 nucleotides are TGTGCCAGCAGTTCTCCCTCCCTCGAGCAGTACTTC. Encoded protein: CASSSPSLEQYF.

The rearrangement uses TRBV12-5 and TRBJ2-4; D gene unclear. The J call may be wrong; the DNA end is better matched by TRBJ2-7. This CDR3 spans 13 amino acids. CDR1 and CDR2 (germline): LGHNT, FRNRAP. The CDR3 protein is CASGLSPNYEQYF. Here the CDR3 DNA reads TGTGCTAGTGGTTTGTCGCCAAACTACGAGCAGTACTTC.

This clonotype was observed a handful of times. The chain recombines TRBV9 with TRBJ1-1, with 7 bases matching TRBD1. V was clipped by 4 bases and J by 3 bases; unmatched bases: 6. The CDR3 has 14 residues. CDR1 is SGDLS, CDR2 YYNGEE, per germline. CDR3 sequence (DNA): TGTGCCAGCAGCATTGGACAGGCGGACACTGAAGCTTTCTTT. It translates to CASSIGQADTEAFF.

The chain employs TRBV12-5 and TRBJ2-1; TRBD2 is a possible D gene (6 bases). Germline CDR1 and CDR2: LGHNT and FRNRAP. V lost 1 base to trimming and J lost 8 bases, with 6 bases between them. The CDR3 consists of 12 residues. The chain's CDR3 is CASGLERDEQFF. The CDR3 DNA reads as TGTGCTAGTGGTTTGGAGCGGGATGAGCAGTTCTTC.

This clonotype was picked up a small number of times. The chain links TRBV18 to TRBJ2-1, with D possibly being TRBD2 (6 bases). Trimming took 9 bases from V and 6 from J, leaving 18 bases between them. Germline CDR1 KGHSH, CDR2 LQKENI. This CDR3 contains 14 residues. For the CDR3, the DNA is TGTGCCAGTTCCGAGGGGAGGTGGGTCAATGAGCAGTTCTTC. The encoded protein is CASSEGRWVNEQFF.

The chain uses TRBV5-5 and TRBJ2-7; D perhaps matches TRBD2 (5 bases). V lost 1 base, J lost 2 bases, and 13 bases lay in between. The CDR3 spans 15 residues. The germline V gene has CDR1 SGHKS and CDR2 YYEKEE (reference sequence). The CDR3 coding sequence is TGTGCCAGCAGCTTGCTGCCGGACTCCCCCTACGAGCAGTACTTC. Amino acid sequence: CASSLLPDSPYEQYF.

This clonotype has a handful of counts. V gene TRBV9 combines with J gene TRBJ1-2; perhaps TRBD1 as D (6 bases). The CDR3 consists of 14 residues. Germline V gives CDR1 SGDLS, CDR2 YYNGEE. Trimming stripped 5 bases from V and 6 bases from J, with 17 bases between. CDR3 in amino acids: CASSPAQGSHGYTF. CDR3 DNA: TGTGCCAGCAGTCCTGCTCAGGGGTCGCATGGCTACACCTTC.

The chain is built from TRBV3-1 and TRBJ2-6, with 8 bases matching TRBD2. J lost 0 bases, V lost 5 bases, and 9 bases had no gene match. The germline CDR1 and CDR2 sequences are LGHDT and YNNKEL (reference sequence). The CDR3 contains 18 residues. The CDR3 coding sequence is TGTGCCAGCAGCAACCGCCCGGGGGGGGTCTCTGGGGCCAACGTCCTGACTTTC. Protein product: CASSNRPGGVSGANVLTF. Combining the CDR3 with reference TRBV3-1 and TRBJ2-6 gives the whole variable domain DTAVSQTPKYLVTQMGNDKSIKCEQNLGHDTMYWYKQDSKKFLKIMFSYNNKELIINETVPNRFSPKSPDKAHLNLHINSLELGDSAVYFCASSNRPGGVSGANVLTFGAGSRLTVL.

The rearrangement links TRBV20-1 to TRBJ1-1; D call uncertain. Trimming shortened V by 2 bases and J by 9 bases, and 10 bases separated the two germline ends. This CDR3 has 11 amino acids. Germline CDR1 DFQATT, CDR2 SNEGSKA (reference sequence). In nucleotides, the CDR3 is TGCAGTGCTAGATCGCTGGGGAAAGCTTTCTTT. It is translated as CSARSLGKAFF.

V gene TRBV6-2 or TRBV6-3 combines with J gene TRBJ1-1; D remains unclear. Germline lookup yields CDR1 MNHEY and CDR2 SVGEGT. Trimming removed 3 bases from V and 4 bases from J, with 12 bases in between. The CDR3 covers 14 residues. The CDR3 is CASSYRTAATEAFF. CDR3 DNA sequence: TGTGCCAGCAGTTATAGGACGGCAGCCACTGAAGCTTTCTTT.

The V call is TRBV20-1, the J call TRBJ2-3, with D perhaps matching TRBD2 (6 bases). V was cut by 3 bases and J by 5 bases, with 18 bases left in between. The length of the CDR3 is 15 residues. Germline CDR1 is DFQATT and CDR2 is SNEGSKA (reference sequence). The DNA for the CDR3 is TGCAGTGCTAGCAGCGGGTCTCGTCAGGGAGATACGCAGTATTTT. Residues: CSASSGSRQGDTQYF.

Worth noting for this clonotype: A much larger clone is a single base away; this may be a read error. The chain carries TRBV25-1 and TRBJ2-6, with 7 bases aligning to TRBD1. Trimming cost V 3 bases and J 3 bases; bases outside gene matches: 5. Germline-derived CDR1 and CDR2 are MGHDK and SYGVNS. CDR3 length: 16 amino acids. The CDR3 protein is CASSDGQVFGANVLTF. The CDR3 coding sequence is TGTGCCAGCAGTGATGGACAGGTCTTTGGGGCCAACGTCCTGACTTTC.

The chain is built from TRBV28 and TRBJ2-3; no reliable D call. Germline CDR1 and CDR2: MDHEN and SYDVKM. The V end lost 5 bases, the J end lost 2 bases, and 8 bases lay between the germline ends. This CDR3 has 13 residues. CDR3 amino acids: CASSNRFTDTQYF. CDR3 nucleotide sequence: TGTGCCAGCAGTAACCGGTTCACAGATACGCAGTATTTT.

This clonotype was seen a handful of times. The CDR3 is CASTLTGAYNEQFF. In nucleotides, the CDR3 is TGTGCCAGCACGCTCACCGGGGCCTACAATGAGCAGTTCTTC. J is TRBJ2-1 and V is TRBV12-3 or TRBV12-4; weak D call: TRBD2 (5 bases). The CDR3 contains 14 residues. Deletions cut 7 bases from V and 2 bases from J, with 12 bases between.

This clonotype turned up a few times. The chain links TRBV6-4 to TRBJ2-5, with 11 bases identical to TRBD2. The CDR3 is 15 amino acids. V shed 2 bases and J 11 bases; nucleotides not matched to a gene: 10. Per the germline V gene, CDR1 is MRHNA and CDR2 is SNTAGT. The CDR3 bases are TGTGCCAGCAGTGACGCTAGCGGGAGGCGAGGGGAGCAGTACTTC. As protein: CASSDASGRRGEQYF.

This clonotype occurred many times. The chain combines TRBV30 with TRBJ2-6; D remains ambiguous. CDR3 length: 14 residues. The germline V gene has CDR1 GTSNPN and CDR2 SVGIG (reference sequence). The ends were cut back, 3 bases at V and 0 bases at J, with 6 bases in the middle. The CDR3 region is CAWSGLSGANVLTF. The DNA for the CDR3 is TGTGCCTGGAGCGGGCTCTCTGGGGCCAACGTCCTGACTTTC. Supplemented by reference TRBV30 and TRBJ2-6, the full variable domain reads SQTIHQWPATLVQPVGSPLSLECTVEGTSNPNLYWYRQAAGRGLQLLFYSVGIGQISSEVPQNLSASRPQDRQFILSSKKLLLSDSGFYLCAWSGLSGANVLTFGAGSRLTVL.